This TCR beta chain was documented in a study of T cell responses to AZD1222 COVID-19 vaccine. The study's findings and limits: Clonal diversity may have been underestimated, and the donors were mostly white British, with more females than males. Just 5 to 7 AZD1222 recipients were seropositive at baseline.

Germline V gives CDR1 SGHTA, CDR2 FQGNSA. The CDR3 consists of 12 residues. V gave up 0 bases and J gave up 14 bases, with 13 bases separating them. TCRdb's table, derived via immunoSEQ multiplex PCR, lists solely in-frame clones and lacks some. The profile shows 250,000 to 300,000 clones, 90% to 95% of them singletons. On this clone itself: Antigen specificity is unknown.

The chain joins TRBV7-2 to TRBJ2-5; weak D call: TRBD2 (6 bases). Sequenced material: peripheral blood, taken 28 days after the second AZD1222 dose. This clonotype was sampled from an adult who received the AZD1222 COVID-19 vaccine. In DNA, the CDR3 is TGTGCCAGCAGCTTAGCAGGGCTAGCGTGTTACTTC. Translating it yields CASSLAGLACYF. The whole variable domain, remainder taken from reference TRBV7-2 and TRBJ2-5, is GAGVSQSPSNKVTEKGKDVELRCDPISGHTALYWYRQSLGQGLEFLIYFQGNSAPDKSGLPSDRFSAERTGGSVSTLTIQRTQQEDSAVYLCASSLAGLACYFGPGTRLLVL.